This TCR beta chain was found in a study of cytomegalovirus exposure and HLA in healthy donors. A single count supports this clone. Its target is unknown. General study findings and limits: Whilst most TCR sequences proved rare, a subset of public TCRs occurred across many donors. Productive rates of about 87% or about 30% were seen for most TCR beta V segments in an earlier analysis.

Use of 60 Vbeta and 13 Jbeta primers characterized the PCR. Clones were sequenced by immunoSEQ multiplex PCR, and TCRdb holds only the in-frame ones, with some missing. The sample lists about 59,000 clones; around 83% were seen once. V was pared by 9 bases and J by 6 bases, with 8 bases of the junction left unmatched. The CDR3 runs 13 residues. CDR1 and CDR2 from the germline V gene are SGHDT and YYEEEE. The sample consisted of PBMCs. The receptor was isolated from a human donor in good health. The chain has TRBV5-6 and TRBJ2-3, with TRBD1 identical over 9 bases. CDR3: CANSQGASDTQYF. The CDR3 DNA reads TGTGCCAACTCACAGGGGGCTTCGGATACGCAGTATTTT.